This T cell receptor (beta chain) was captured in a study of cytomegalovirus exposure and HLA in healthy donors. Regarding the study as a whole: TCR beta chain V- and J-gene trimming was linked, in a later analysis, to a missense variant in DCLRE1C. Highly shared variants forming one cluster were likely a sequencing artifact.

About this clone: The antigen is not known.

With V trimmed by 5 bases and J by 8 bases, 9 bases remained unmatched. The CDR3 totals 15 residues. Germline lookup yields CDR1 MNHEY and CDR2 SVGAGI. A multiplex PCR was run with 60 Vbeta primers and 13 Jbeta primers. Sequencing was performed with immunoSEQ multiplex PCR; in TCRdb, only in-frame clones are kept and a portion is missing. The repertoire holds 130,000 to 150,000 clones, with about 82% as singletons. The sequenced sample consisted of PBMCs. V gene TRBV6-5 combines with J gene TRBJ1-4; 9 bases are shared with TRBD1. The sequence derives from a male donor in good health and CMV-seronegative. The CDR3 bases are TGTGCCAGCAGTCCCCGGGACAGGGTTGGAGAAAAACTGTTTTTT. Encoded protein: CASSPRDRVGEKLFF.